A selection of T cell receptor beta chains follows, all from one sample in a study of regulatory T cells in long-lasting Graves disease. Each CDR3 protein is one row after TCRdb ran MiXCR on the multiplex PCR reads. The data show approximately 380,000 distinct CDR3 sequences, 20% seen once. The sample consisted of peripheral blood mononuclear cells (PBMCs), taken when the disease was refractory, from a patient treated with antithyroid drugs. The receptor set was obtained from a female donor with Graves disease. CDR3s include the opening cysteine and the closing phenylalanine or tryptophan. The D gene is left open where the match is weak. Rows give clone size only sometimes, using once, few, many, or a class for an expanded clone.

CDR3 DNA,CDR3 protein,clone size,J gene,D gene,V gene
TGTGCCAGCAGCGCAGGGACAGTTAATGAAAAACTGTTTTTT,CASSAGTVNEKLFF,-,TRBJ1-4,TRBD1,TRBV13
TGTGCCAGCAGTCGCTCGACGAGACCAGGCGAGCAGTACTTC,CASSRSTRPGEQYF,many,TRBJ2-7,-,TRBV6-5
TGCAGTTCCAAGGACCCGACAGGGGGGTACGAGCAGTACTTC,CSSKDPTGGYEQYF,-,TRBJ2-7,TRBD1,TRBV20-1
TGTGCCAGCAGGAGACAGTTCGAGCAGTACTTC,CASRRQFEQYF,-,TRBJ2-7,-,TRBV6-1
TGTGCCAGCAGTGACCCGGGAGGCAATCAGCCCCAGCATTTT,CASSDPGGNQPQHF,few,TRBJ1-5,-,TRBV6-1
TGCAGTGCTAAGGTCCCAGGGGGCTACTACGAGCAGTACTTC,CSAKVPGGYYEQYF,many,TRBJ2-7,TRBD1,TRBV20-1
TGTGCCAGCTCAGGGACAGGGACGAACACCGGGGAGCTGTTTTTT,CASSGTGTNTGELFF,-,TRBJ2-2,TRBD1,TRBV18
TGTGCCAGCAGCTTGGTCCGAGAGGGAGGCTACACCTTC,CASSLVREGGYTF,few,TRBJ1-2,-,TRBV7-2
TGTGCCAGCAGCAAGCGCTCTGGGGGACTAGCGGGGTACGAGCAGTACTTC,CASSKRSGGLAGYEQYF,few,TRBJ2-7,TRBD2,TRBV7-2
TGTGCCAGCTCACCAACTCAGGGTGGGTATGGCTACACCTTC,CASSPTQGGYGYTF,-,TRBJ1-2,-,TRBV18
TGTGCCAGCAGTTCGGACAAGTACGAGCAGTACTTC,CASSSDKYEQYF,many,TRBJ2-7,-,TRBV12-3/TRBV12-4
TGTGCCAGCAGCTTGGGGTTTTCCTATGGCTACACCTTC,CASSLGFSYGYTF,-,TRBJ1-2,-,TRBV7-9
TGTGCCAGCAGTGAAGACCCGGGGGCAGGGGAGACCCAGTACTTC,CASSEDPGAGETQYF,few,TRBJ2-5,-,TRBV6-2/TRBV6-3
TGTGCCAGCAGCTTACGCCCGGGACTAACTTACGAGCAGTACTTC,CASSLRPGLTYEQYF,-,TRBJ2-7,TRBD2,TRBV7-2
TGTGCCAGCAGCTTACCCCCCGGGACAGGGAACACCGGGGAGCTGTTTTTT,CASSLPPGTGNTGELFF,few,TRBJ2-2,TRBD1,TRBV7-3
TGCAGTGCTACCCGCGACAGGGCGCGAAATTCACCCCTCCACTTT,CSATRDRARNSPLHF,-,TRBJ1-6,TRBD1,TRBV20-1
TGTGCCAGTAATCGTCAGCCCCTCGGCGAGCAGTACTTC,CASNRQPLGEQYF,few,TRBJ2-7,-,TRBV19
TGTGCCAGCAGCTTATTCCCAGAAGGGAACACCGAAGCTTTCTTT,CASSLFPEGNTEAFF,-,TRBJ1-1,-,TRBV7-8
TGTGCCAGCAGTTTCGACAGGGGGGGCGAAAAACTGTTTTTT,CASSFDRGGEKLFF,many,TRBJ1-4,TRBD1,TRBV7-2
TGTGCCAGCAGTCCCGGGACCCGAGGAGTTAATGAAAAACTGTTTTTT,CASSPGTRGVNEKLFF,many,TRBJ1-4,-,TRBV27
TGTGCCAGCAGTCCCCGACTAGCGGGAGGGCCGGAGCAGTACTTC,CASSPRLAGGPEQYF,many,TRBJ2-7,TRBD2,TRBV12-3/TRBV12-4
TGTGCCAGCAGCCATGAATGGGTGTTGGCCCAGTACTTC,CASSHEWVLAQYF,many,TRBJ2-5,-,TRBV11-2
TGTGCCAGCAGCACGAAACAGGGGGCTGGAAACACCATATATTTT,CASSTKQGAGNTIYF,-,TRBJ1-3,TRBD1,TRBV7-2
TGTGCCACCAGTGATTTATTAGCGGGCGAGCAGTACTTC,CATSDLLAGEQYF,few,TRBJ2-7,TRBD2,TRBV24-1
TGCAGTGCTAGAGATGCGACTAGCGGGACTGGGGAGACCCAGTACTTC,CSARDATSGTGETQYF,many,TRBJ2-5,TRBD2,TRBV20-1
TGTGCCAGCAGCCTCGGGACTAGCGTTTCGGAGACCCAGTACTTC,CASSLGTSVSETQYF,many,TRBJ2-5,TRBD2,TRBV3-1
TGTGCCTGGAGTGAGGGACTAGCGGGAGCAGAGACCCAGTACTTC,CAWSEGLAGAETQYF,few,TRBJ2-5,TRBD2,TRBV30
TGTGCCAGCAGCCTAAACACAGGATTCTCTGGAAACACCATATATTTT,CASSLNTGFSGNTIYF,few,TRBJ1-3,-,TRBV7-2
TGTGCCAGCACCGCTAGCGGGAATCACGAGCAGTACTTC,CASTASGNHEQYF,many,TRBJ2-7,TRBD2,TRBV6-1
TGTGCCAGCAGCGTTACAGGGGCCACCCACGAGCAGTACTTC,CASSVTGATHEQYF,many,TRBJ2-7,TRBD1,TRBV11-3
TGCGCCAGCAGCCAAGAGCGGTCAGGTCTGGACGAGCAGTACTTC,CASSQERSGLDEQYF,few,TRBJ2-7,-,TRBV4-1
TGTGCCAGCAGTGAAACGGGGGGTGGGCAGCCCCAGCATTTT,CASSETGGGQPQHF,-,TRBJ1-5,-,TRBV25-1
TGTGCCATCAGTGGCACAGGATTCCAAGAGACCCAGTACTTC,CAISGTGFQETQYF,many,TRBJ2-5,-,TRBV10-3
TGCGCCGGCAGCCAAGACAGGGGGAGGCAAGAGACCCAGTACTTC,CAGSQDRGRQETQYF,-,TRBJ2-5,TRBD1,TRBV4-3
TGTGCCTGGAGGTTATGGGCCACTGAAGCTTTCTTT,CAWRLWATEAFF,many,TRBJ1-1,-,TRBV30
TGTGCCAGCAGTCTCTCCGGGACGACCGGGGAGCTGTTTTTT,CASSLSGTTGELFF,many,TRBJ2-2,-,TRBV27
TGCGCCAGCAAGGCGGGATACCGCAGCAATCAGCCCCAGCATTTT,CASKAGYRSNQPQHF,few,TRBJ1-5,-,TRBV10-1
TGCAGTGCTAGGGCCAGGAGCTCCTACGAGCAGTACTTC,CSARARSSYEQYF,many,TRBJ2-7,-,TRBV20-1
TGTGCCACCCCAAAAACGGGACAGGCCTACGAGCAGTACTTC,CATPKTGQAYEQYF,many,TRBJ2-7,TRBD1,TRBV6-1
TGTGCCAGCAGTTTAGGCACCGGACTAGCGGGAGACGAGCAGTACTTC,CASSLGTGLAGDEQYF,many,TRBJ2-7,TRBD2,TRBV28
TGTGCCACCAGCAGACAAGACGGGGAGCTGTTTTTT,CATSRQDGELFF,few,TRBJ2-2,-,TRBV15
TGTGCCAGCAGCTTAGAAGGGACGGTATACGAGCAGTACTTC,CASSLEGTVYEQYF,many,TRBJ2-7,-,TRBV7-2
TGTGCCAGCAGTTTTGGGGCGGGACAGGGAAACATTCAGTACTTC,CASSFGAGQGNIQYF,-,TRBJ2-4,TRBD1,TRBV27
TGCGCCAGCAGCTTGGATGGGAGCGGGAGAGAGCAGTACTTC,CASSLDGSGREQYF,few,TRBJ2-7,TRBD2,TRBV5-1
TGTGCCAGCAGCGACCCCGGCGGGAATTACGAGCAGTACTTC,CASSDPGGNYEQYF,-,TRBJ2-7,-,TRBV3-1
TGTGCCAGCAGCACTCGTACCGGGGGGGGCATTCAGTACTTC,CASSTRTGGGIQYF,few,TRBJ2-4,TRBD2,TRBV7-2
TGTGCCAGCAGCTTTGGCGGAGAACTACAAGAGACCCAGTACTTC,CASSFGGELQETQYF,few,TRBJ2-5,-,TRBV5-6
TGTGCCAGCAGCTTAGCTAGCGGGAGCGGGGAGACCCAGTACTTC,CASSLASGSGETQYF,few,TRBJ2-5,TRBD2,TRBV7-2